A selection of T cell receptor beta chains follows, all from one sample in a study of T cells in Graves' hyperthyroidism and ophthalmopathy. One entry per CDR3 protein, called by TCRdb with MiXCR from the multiplex PCR reads. The sample includes fewer than 750,000 distinct CDR3 sequences, more than 12% of them seen just once. The source material was blood. The receptors were sampled from a woman in her fifties or sixties with Graves' ophthalmopathy. Both conserved end residues are part of each CDR3. A D gene is named only where the DNA matches it firmly. Part of the rows lack a size; the others show once, few, many or a class for expanded clones.

clone_size d_call j_call v_call cdr3_nt cdr3_aa
- - TRBJ1-3 TRBV19 TGTGCCAGTAGTATTTGGGCCATCTCTGGAAACACCATATATTTT CASSIWAISGNTIYF
once - TRBJ1-2 TRBV10-3 TGTGCCATCAGTGAGTCCGGGACAAGATATGGCTACACCTTC CAISESGTRYGYTF
many - TRBJ2-1 TRBV28 TGTGCCAGCAGTTTCAGGACAGTGGAGCAGTTCTTC CASSFRTVEQFF
few - TRBJ2-1 TRBV15 TGTGCCACCAGCAGAGTGGGCCGGGAGAGCAATGAGCAGTTCTTC CATSRVGRESNEQFF
many - TRBJ1-4 TRBV6-2/TRBV6-3 TGTGCCAGCAGACCCGGGCAGACCGCAACTAATGAAAAACTGTTTTTT CASRPGQTATNEKLFF
once TRBD1 TRBJ1-4 TRBV20-1 TGCAGTGCTACGGGACAGGGGGTTGCATGGTTGAATGAAAAACTGTTTTTT CSATGQGVAWLNEKLFF
few - TRBJ2-2 TRBV27 TGTGCCAGCAGTCTCCGAGTGAGCACCGGGGAGCTGTTTTTT CASSLRVSTGELFF
- - TRBJ2-6 TRBV5-1 TGCGCCAGCAGCTTGCTGAAGGGGGAGAGCTCTGGGGCCAACGTCCTGACTTTC CASSLLKGESSGANVLTF
many - TRBJ1-4 TRBV27 TGTGCCAGCAGGAGACAGGTGGCAACTAATGAAAAACTGTTTTTT CASRRQVATNEKLFF
many - TRBJ2-1 TRBV5-1 TGCGCCAGCAGCGTCGTCGGGGGTAATGAGCAGTTCTTC CASSVVGGNEQFF
few TRBD2 TRBJ2-2 TRBV20-1 TGCAGTGCTAGAGATGGGACTAGCGGTTTGAACACCGGGGAGCTGTTTTTT CSARDGTSGLNTGELFF
many - TRBJ2-7 TRBV5-1 TGCGCCAGCAATTCGGCTCAACCGGGATACGAGCAGTACTTC CASNSAQPGYEQYF
many - TRBJ2-7 TRBV7-2 TGTGCCAGCAGCCATAGAAATCCGGACAACCTCCTTTACGAGCAGTACTTC CASSHRNPDNLLYEQYF
- TRBD2 TRBJ2-1 TRBV11-3 TGTGCCAGCAGCTTAGCTAGCGGGAGGTTTGAGCAGTTCTTC CASSLASGRFEQFF
many TRBD2 TRBJ2-1 TRBV20-1 TGCAGTGCTCCCTCGGGACTAGCGGGAACAAGCTCCTACAATGAGCAGTTCTTC CSAPSGLAGTSSYNEQFF
many TRBD1 TRBJ2-7 TRBV10-3 TGTGCCATCAGTCGGACAGGGGACTACGAGCAGTACTTC CAISRTGDYEQYF
- TRBD2 TRBJ2-4 TRBV4-2 TGTGCCAGCAGCCAAGATCCTAGCGGGAGGTTGGCCAAAAACATTCAGTACTTC CASSQDPSGRLAKNIQYF
- - TRBJ1-5 TRBV6-2/TRBV6-3 TGTGCCAGCAGTTACTCCCTTGGCTCAGGAAGCAATCAGCCCCAGCATTTT CASSYSLGSGSNQPQHF
- - TRBJ1-1 TRBV18 TGTGCCAGCTCACCATACGAAAGCGTCATGAACACTGAAGCTTTCTTT CASSPYESVMNTEAFF
- TRBD2 TRBJ2-1 TRBV19 TGTGCCAGTAGTATGGGACTAGCGGGAGTCGCTGACAATGAGCAGTTCTTC CASSMGLAGVADNEQFF
many TRBD2 TRBJ2-2 TRBV6-1 TGTGCCAGCAGTTCCAGACTAGCGGGAGACACCGGGGAGCTGTTTTTT CASSSRLAGDTGELFF
many TRBD2 TRBJ2-5 TRBV28 TGTGCCAGCAGTTCCAGAACGGGACTAGCGGGGGGACAAGAGACCCAGTACTTC CASSSRTGLAGGQETQYF
few TRBD2 TRBJ2-7 TRBV5-1 TGCGCCAGCAGCCCCCGGGGGGGGTACGAGCAGTACTTC CASSPRGGYEQYF
- - TRBJ1-6 TRBV19 TGTGCCAGTAGTATGGGGGGCTTGACCTATAATTCACCCCTCCACTTT CASSMGGLTYNSPLHF
- - TRBJ2-5 TRBV5-1 TGCGCCAGCAGCCCTCAGGGTCCGGGGAAGGGCCAAGAGACCCAGTACTTC CASSPQGPGKGQETQYF
few - TRBJ2-6 TRBV29-1 TGCAGCGTTCTTGGACTGCGGGGCACGAGCTCTGGGGCCAACGTCCTGACTTTC CSVLGLRGTSSGANVLTF
- - TRBJ2-1 TRBV4-2 TGTGCCAGCAGCCAAGGTGGTCAGAGTGAGCAGTTCTTC CASSQGGQSEQFF
- - TRBJ1-4 TRBV6-1 TGTGCCAGCAGTGAAGCGGGGGATGAAAAACTGTTTTTT CASSEAGDEKLFF
few - TRBJ1-5 TRBV10-3 TGTGCCATCAGTGATAGGGGGGGGGGCCAAGATCAGCCCCAGCATTTT CAISDRGGGQDQPQHF
many TRBD2 TRBJ2-2 TRBV20-1 TGCAGTGCTCCCGGACTAGCGGGAGCCGGGGAGCTGTTTTTT CSAPGLAGAGELFF
many - TRBJ1-5 TRBV19 TGTGCCAGTAGTCCTCTCACCGTCTTCGGACGATTCAATCAGCCCCAGCATTTT CASSPLTVFGRFNQPQHF
many - TRBJ1-2 TRBV5-1 TGCGCCAGCAGCTTGATTGATGTGGGCAGCGCCGTCTATGGCTACACCTTC CASSLIDVGSAVYGYTF
- - TRBJ1-5 TRBV20-1 TGCAGTGCTAGCTGGGGGGCTAGCAATCAGCCCCAGCATTTT CSASWGASNQPQHF
many TRBD2 TRBJ2-5 TRBV6-2/TRBV6-3 TGTGCCAGCAGCAGACTAGCGAGACAAGAGACCCAGTACTTC CASSRLARQETQYF
few TRBD2 TRBJ2-1 TRBV9 TGTGCCAGCAGCGTAGGCCCTAGCGGGAGTTTCAATGAGCAGTTCTTC CASSVGPSGSFNEQFF
many - TRBJ2-1 TRBV18 TGTGCCAGCTCACGCAACGGGCGGGAACGGACCTACAATGAGCAGTTCTTC CASSRNGRERTYNEQFF
many - TRBJ1-1 TRBV28 TGTGCCAGCACCAGCCTTACTGAAGCTTTCTTT CASTSLTEAFF
few - TRBJ2-1 TRBV29-1 TGCAGCGTTTACCGTGGGGGGCATGAGCAGTTCTTC CSVYRGGHEQFF
few - TRBJ2-1 TRBV28 TGTGCCAGCACCCCGACTCAGAGCTCCTACAATGAGCAGTTCTTC CASTPTQSSYNEQFF
many - TRBJ2-2 TRBV2 TGTGCCAGCACGGGAAACACCGGGGAGCTGTTTTTT CASTGNTGELFF
many TRBD2 TRBJ2-7 TRBV12-3/TRBV12-4 TGTGCCAGCAGTTTAGCTGGACTAGTCTACGAGCAGTACTTC CASSLAGLVYEQYF
many - TRBJ2-7 TRBV28 TGTGCCAGCAGGTCCGGGACAAGCTACTACGAGCAGTACTTC CASRSGTSYYEQYF
- - TRBJ1-4 TRBV18 TGTGCCAGCTCACCACTGGGGTCTGCAACTAATGAAAAACTGTTTTTT CASSPLGSATNEKLFF
many - TRBJ2-7 TRBV29-1 TGCAGCGGGGTCACTTCCCACGAGCAGTACTTC CSGVTSHEQYF
many - TRBJ2-7 TRBV27 TGTGCCAGCAGTTTTTATCTCGGCGGGACGCGGGAGCAGTACTTC CASSFYLGGTREQYF
- TRBD1 TRBJ2-7 TRBV5-4 TGTGCCAGCAGCGTTGGGACAGGGGGTTCCGAGCAGTACTTC CASSVGTGGSEQYF
- TRBD1 TRBJ2-7 TRBV4-3 TGCGCCAGCAGCCAGGACAGGCCGTCGGTCGAGCAGTACTTC CASSQDRPSVEQYF
- - TRBJ2-7 TRBV9 TGTGCCAGCAGCGGGGGGGGGCCCTCCTACGAGCAGTACTTC CASSGGGPSYEQYF
few - TRBJ2-6 TRBV10-3 TGTGCCGCCCGGGGATCCTCTGGGGCCAACGTCCTGACTTTC CAARGSSGANVLTF
many - TRBJ2-7 TRBV28 TGTGCCAGCAGTCCCTTTAGAGAATCCTACGAGCAGTACTTC CASSPFRESYEQYF
many TRBD2 TRBJ2-7 TRBV15 TGTGCCACCAGCAGGTCGGGAGGGCCCTACGAGCAGTACTTC CATSRSGGPYEQYF
- - TRBJ1-4 TRBV12-3/TRBV12-4 TGTGCCAGCAGTCCCGGGCCCCGAACTGAAAAACTGTTTTTT CASSPGPRTEKLFF
- TRBD1 TRBJ1-5 TRBV5-6 TGTGCCAGCAGCGCCGAAGGGGGCCGGGTGCAGCCCCAGCATTTT CASSAEGGRVQPQHF
few - TRBJ2-3 TRBV15 TGTGCCACCAGCAGAGGGTCAGGACTGAGCACAGATACGCAGTATTTT CATSRGSGLSTDTQYF
many - TRBJ2-7 TRBV3-1 TGTGCCAGCAGCCAAAGACCCCAAAACTACGAGCAGTACTTC CASSQRPQNYEQYF
- - TRBJ2-5 TRBV9 TGTGCCAGCAGCATAGGAGGACTCCAAGAGACCCAGTACTTC CASSIGGLQETQYF
many TRBD2 TRBJ2-1 TRBV7-8 TGTGCCAGCAGCTCCCCGGGACTAGCGGGCCTCAATGAGCAGTTCTTC CASSSPGLAGLNEQFF
- TRBD1 TRBJ2-1 TRBV19 TGTGCCAGTAGTATAGCGGGACAGAGATACAATGAGCAGTTCTTC CASSIAGQRYNEQFF
many - TRBJ2-3 TRBV18 TGTGCCAGCTCCCGAAACACGGGGAAGACGGATACGCAGTATTTT CASSRNTGKTDTQYF